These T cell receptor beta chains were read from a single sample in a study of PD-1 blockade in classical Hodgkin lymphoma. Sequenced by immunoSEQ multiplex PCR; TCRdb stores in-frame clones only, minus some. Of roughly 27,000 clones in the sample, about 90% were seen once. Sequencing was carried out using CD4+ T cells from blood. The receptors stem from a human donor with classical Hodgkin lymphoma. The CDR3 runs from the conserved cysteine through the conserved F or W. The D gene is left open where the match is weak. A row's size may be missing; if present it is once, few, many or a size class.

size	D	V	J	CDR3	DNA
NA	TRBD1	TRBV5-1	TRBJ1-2	CASSSWTGDNYGYTF	TGCGCCAGCAGCTCTTGGACAGGAGATAACTATGGCTACACCTTC
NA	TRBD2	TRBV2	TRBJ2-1	CASRVVAGYNEQFF	TGTGCCAGCAGGGTGGTAGCGGGGTACAATGAGCAGTTCTTC
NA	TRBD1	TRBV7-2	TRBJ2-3	CASSFRSPGTGATDTQYF	TGTGCCAGCAGCTTCCGATCGCCCGGGACAGGGGCCACAGATACGCAGTATTTT
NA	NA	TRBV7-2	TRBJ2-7	CASRPGLRDEQYF	TGTGCCAGCAGACCGGGCCTACGGGACGAGCAGTACTTC
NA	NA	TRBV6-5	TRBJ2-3	CASRRTYRTDTQYF	TGTGCCAGCAGGCGGACATATCGCACAGATACGCAGTATTTT
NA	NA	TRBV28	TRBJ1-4	CASRESTNEKLFF	TGTGCCAGCAGGGAATCAACTAATGAAAAACTGTTTTTT
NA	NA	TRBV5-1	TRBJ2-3	CASSLSGGTDTQYF	TGCGCCAGCAGCTTGTCGGGGGGCACAGATACGCAGTATTTT
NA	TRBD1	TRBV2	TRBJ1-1	CASSEFGTATLNTEAFF	TGTGCCAGCAGTGAATTCGGGACAGCTACTCTGAACACTGAAGCTTTCTTT
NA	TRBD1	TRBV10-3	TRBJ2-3	CAISESSGQEDTQYF	TGTGCCATCAGTGAGTCGTCCGGACAGGAGGATACGCAGTATTTT
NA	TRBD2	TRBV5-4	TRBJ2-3	CASSLPGREVLTDTQYF	TGTGCCAGCAGCCTCCCGGGGCGGGAGGTCCTCACAGATACGCAGTATTTT
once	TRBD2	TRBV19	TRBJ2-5	CASSTQGLAVQETQYF	TGTGCCAGTAGTACCCAGGGACTAGCGGTACAAGAGACCCAGTACTTC
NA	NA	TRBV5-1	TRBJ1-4	CASMEGATNEKLFF	TGCGCCAGCATGGAGGGTGCAACTAATGAAAAACTGTTTTTT
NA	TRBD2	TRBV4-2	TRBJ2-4	CASSQPELAGESIQYF	TGTGCCAGCAGCCAGCCCGAACTAGCGGGAGAGAGCATTCAGTACTTC
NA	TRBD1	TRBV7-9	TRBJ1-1	CASTMTGMNTEAFF	TGTGCCAGCACCATGACAGGGATGAACACTGAAGCTTTCTTT
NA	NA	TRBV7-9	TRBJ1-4	CASSGQPNEKLFF	TGTGCCAGCAGTGGACAACCTAATGAAAAACTGTTTTTT
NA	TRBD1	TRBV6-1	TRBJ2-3	CASSETTGTGGTDTQYF	TGTGCCAGCAGTGAAACGACCGGGACAGGGGGCACAGATACGCAGTATTTT
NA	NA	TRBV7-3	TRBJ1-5	CASSYSNQPQHF	TGTGCCAGCAGTTATAGCAATCAGCCCCAGCATTTT
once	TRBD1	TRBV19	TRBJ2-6	CASSIGVGGALGANVLTF	TGTGCCAGTAGTATAGGGGTAGGGGGCGCGCTCGGGGCCAACGTCCTGACTTTC
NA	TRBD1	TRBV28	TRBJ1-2	CASSAIGQAYGYTF	TGTGCCAGCAGTGCAATAGGACAGGCTTATGGCTACACCTTC
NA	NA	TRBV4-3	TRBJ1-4	CASSQDPDTANEKLFF	TGCGCCAGCAGCCAAGATCCGGACACAGCTAATGAAAAACTGTTTTTT
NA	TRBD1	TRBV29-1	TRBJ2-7	CSVSGTGKLYEQYF	TGCAGCGTTTCCGGGACAGGGAAGCTCTACGAGCAGTACTTC
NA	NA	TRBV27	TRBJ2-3	CASSLSTGGTDTQYF	TGTGCCAGCAGTTTATCGACAGGCGGCACAGATACGCAGTATTTT
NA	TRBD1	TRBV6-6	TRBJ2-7	CASRHRDRAYEQYF	TGTGCCAGCAGACATCGGGACAGGGCGTACGAGCAGTACTTC
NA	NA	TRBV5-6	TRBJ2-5	CASSSYGGAPPGRETQYF	TGTGCCAGCAGCTCATATGGGGGGGCCCCGCCGGGGAGGGAGACCCAGTACTTC
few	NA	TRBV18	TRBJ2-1	CASSRGNEQFF	TGTGCCAGCTCAAGAGGTAATGAGCAGTTCTTC
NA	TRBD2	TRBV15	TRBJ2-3	CATSRDLAGGADTQYF	TGTGCCACCAGCAGAGATCTAGCGGGAGGGGCTGATACGCAGTATTTT
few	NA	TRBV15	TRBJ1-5	CATSRGLSNQPQHF	TGTGCCACCAGCAGAGGTCTTAGCAATCAGCCCCAGCATTTT